This TCR beta chain was retrieved from a study of cytomegalovirus exposure and HLA in healthy donors. Study in general: Counted in an early data release were approximately 85 million unique TCRs from HLA-typed donors. Genetic ancestry analysis placed over 75% of the 410 or so donors that were genotyped in the Caucasian-associated cluster.

The PCR contained 60 Vbeta and 13 Jbeta primers. Sequenced by immunoSEQ multiplex PCR; TCRdb stores in-frame clones only, minus some. The repertoire consists of approximately 140,000 clones, with around three quarters occurring once and the leading ten covering approximately 6.9%. V gave up 3 bases and J gave up 11 bases, with 7 bases separating them. Germline lookup yields CDR1 ENHRY and CDR2 SYGVKD. This CDR3 comprises 11 residues. A word on this clone: No antigen is known for it.

Study-level points and caveats: A later analysis found that most CMV-associated TCR beta chains appeared HLA-restricted. Analyzed later, association rates of TCRs varied across HLA loci, with DRB1 most and HLA-C fewest.

The sequencing sample was made of PBMCs. The sequence came from a woman aged 40 to 50 in good health and CMV-seropositive. The chain uses TRBV10-3 and TRBJ2-2, with D tentatively TRBD1 (6 bases). CDR3 DNA: TGTGCCATCAGTGACAGGGGCGAGCTGTTTTTT. It translates to CAISDRGELFF.